This TCR beta chain is drawn from a study of Graves' ophthalmopathy and Graves' hyperthyroidism. Amplifying from RNA transcripts, the study obtained TCR beta CDR3 regions. The authors performed first-round RT-PCR with HTBI primers and then a second-round multiplex PCR. MiXCR, applied by TCRdb to the multiplex PCR reads, yields one record per CDR3 protein. The table shows roughly 1.1 million distinct CDR3 sequences, with roughly 35% occurring only once. Germline CDR1 is GTSNPN and CDR2 is SVGIG (reference sequence). With 0 bases removed from V and 4 bases from J, the gap between germline ends came to 12 bases. This CDR3 has 14 residues. Hyperthyroidism patients had new diagnoses, durations under 2 months, and ages of 18 to 65. Other autoimmune diseases, uncontrolled infections, pregnancy or lactation excluded patients from enrollment. Overall study findings and caveats: Cross-validated, the 13-signature model showed 87.88%/81.08% sensitivity/specificity, and 80%/75% in the test set. For predicting ophthalmopathy progression, the model had 55% to 71% sensitivity and around 72% specificity.

A remark on this clonotype: Its antigen is still unknown.

This receptor was taken from an adult man with Graves' hyperthyroidism. The chain carries TRBV30 and TRBJ2-5, with D perhaps TRBD1 or TRBD2 (6 bases each). The sequencing sample was made of peripheral blood or thyroid tissue (not recorded which). CDR3: CAWSVGRGGETQYF. CDR3 DNA: TGTGCCTGGAGTGTAGGCAGGGGAGGAGAGACCCAGTACTTC.